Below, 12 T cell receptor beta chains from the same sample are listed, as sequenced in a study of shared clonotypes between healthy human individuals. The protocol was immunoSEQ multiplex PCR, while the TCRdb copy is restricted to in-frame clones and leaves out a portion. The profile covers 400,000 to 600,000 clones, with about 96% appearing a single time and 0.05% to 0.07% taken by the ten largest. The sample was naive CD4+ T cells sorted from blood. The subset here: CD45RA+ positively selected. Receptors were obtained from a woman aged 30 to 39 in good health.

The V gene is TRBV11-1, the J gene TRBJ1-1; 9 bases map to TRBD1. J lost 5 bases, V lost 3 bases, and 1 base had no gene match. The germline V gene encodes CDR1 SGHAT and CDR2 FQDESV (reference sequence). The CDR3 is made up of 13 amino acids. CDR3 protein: CASSLTGGTEAFF. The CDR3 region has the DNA TGTGCCAGCAGCTTGACAGGGGGGACTGAAGCTTTCTTT.

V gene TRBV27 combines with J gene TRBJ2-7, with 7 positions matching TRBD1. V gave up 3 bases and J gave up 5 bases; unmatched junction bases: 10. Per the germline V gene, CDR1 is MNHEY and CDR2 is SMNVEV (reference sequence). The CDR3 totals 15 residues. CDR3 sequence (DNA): TGTGCCAGCAGTTTCCGGGCAGGGGGAGTCGACGAGCAGTACTTC. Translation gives CASSFRAGGVDEQYF.

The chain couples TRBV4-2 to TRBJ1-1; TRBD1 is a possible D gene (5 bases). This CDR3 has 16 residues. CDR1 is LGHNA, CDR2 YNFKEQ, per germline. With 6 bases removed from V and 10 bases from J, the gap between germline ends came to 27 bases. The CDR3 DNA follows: TGTGCCAGCAGGCAACTTTTCCAGGGCCAGAGTAGCGGAGCTTTCTTT. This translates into CASRQLFQGQSSGAFF.

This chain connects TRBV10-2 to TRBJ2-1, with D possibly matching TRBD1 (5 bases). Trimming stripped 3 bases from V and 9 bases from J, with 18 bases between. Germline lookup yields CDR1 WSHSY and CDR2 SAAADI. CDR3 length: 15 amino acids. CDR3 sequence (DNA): TGCGCCAGCAGTGAAGGGCTACCAGGGTCCCCTGAGCAGTTCTTC. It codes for CASSEGLPGSPEQFF.

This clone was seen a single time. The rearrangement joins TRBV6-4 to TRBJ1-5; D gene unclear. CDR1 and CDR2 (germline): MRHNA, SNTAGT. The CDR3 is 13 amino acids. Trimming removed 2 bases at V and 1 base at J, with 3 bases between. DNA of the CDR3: TGTGCCAGCAGTGACCGGAGCAATCAGCCCCAGCATTTT. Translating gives CASSDRSNQPQHF.

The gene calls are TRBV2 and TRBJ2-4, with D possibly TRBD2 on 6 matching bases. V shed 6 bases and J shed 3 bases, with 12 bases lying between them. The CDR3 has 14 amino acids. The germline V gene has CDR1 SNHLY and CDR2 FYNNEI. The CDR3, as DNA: TGTGCCAGCAGGGTGTCCGGGGGCAAAAACATTCAGTACTTC. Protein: CASRVSGGKNIQYF.

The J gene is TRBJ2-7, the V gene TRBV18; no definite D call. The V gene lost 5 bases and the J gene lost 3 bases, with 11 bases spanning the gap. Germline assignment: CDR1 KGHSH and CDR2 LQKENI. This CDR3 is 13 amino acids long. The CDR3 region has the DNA TGTGCCAGCTCATCAAACGGTGACTACGAGCAGTACTTC. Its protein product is CASSSNGDYEQYF.

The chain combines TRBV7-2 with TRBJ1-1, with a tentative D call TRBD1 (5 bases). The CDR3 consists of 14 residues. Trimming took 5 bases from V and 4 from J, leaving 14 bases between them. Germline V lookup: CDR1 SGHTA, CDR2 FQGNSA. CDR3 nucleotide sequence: TGTGCCAGCAGCGTAAGGGGCGGTAGCACTGAAGCTTTCTTT. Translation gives CASSVRGGSTEAFF.

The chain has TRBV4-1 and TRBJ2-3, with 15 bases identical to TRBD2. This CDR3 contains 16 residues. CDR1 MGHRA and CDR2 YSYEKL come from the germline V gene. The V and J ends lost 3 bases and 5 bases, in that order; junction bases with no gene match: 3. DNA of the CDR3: TGCGCCAGCAGCCAGGGACTAGCGGGAGGTCGAGATACGCAGTATTTT. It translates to CASSQGLAGGRDTQYF.

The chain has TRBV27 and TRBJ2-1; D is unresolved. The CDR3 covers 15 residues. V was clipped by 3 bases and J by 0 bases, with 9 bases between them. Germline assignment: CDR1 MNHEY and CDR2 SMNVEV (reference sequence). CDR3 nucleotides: TGTGCCAGCAGTTTCTACTCAAACTCCTACAATGAGCAGTTCTTC. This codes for CASSFYSNSYNEQFF.

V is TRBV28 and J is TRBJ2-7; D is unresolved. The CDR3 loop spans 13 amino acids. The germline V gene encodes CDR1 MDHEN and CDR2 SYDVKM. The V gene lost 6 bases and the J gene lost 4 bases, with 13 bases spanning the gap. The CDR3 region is CASSHPKAYEQYF. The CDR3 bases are TGTGCCAGCAGCCACCCTAAGGCTTACGAGCAGTACTTC. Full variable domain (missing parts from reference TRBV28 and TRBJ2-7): DVKVTQSSRYLVKRTGEKVFLECVQDMDHENMFWYRQDPGLGLRLIYFSYDVKMKEKGDIPEGYSVSREKKERFSLILESASTNQTSMYLCASSHPKAYEQYFGPGTRLTVT.

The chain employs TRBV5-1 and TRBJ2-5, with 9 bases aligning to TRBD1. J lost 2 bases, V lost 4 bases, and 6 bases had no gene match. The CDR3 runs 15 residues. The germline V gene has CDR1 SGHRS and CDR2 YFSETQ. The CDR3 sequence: CASSLPGTGQETQYF. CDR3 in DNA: TGCGCCAGCAGCCTCCCCGGGACAGGGCAAGAGACCCAGTACTTC. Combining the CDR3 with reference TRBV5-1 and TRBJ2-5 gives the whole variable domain KAGVTQTPRYLIKTRGQQVTLSCSPISGHRSVSWYQQTPGQGLQFLFEYFSETQRNKGNFPGRFSGRQFSNSRSEMNVSTLELGDSALYLCASSLPGTGQETQYFGPGTRLLVL.